The 14 T cell receptor beta chains listed next were all sequenced from one sample in a study of blood T cell repertoires in COVID-19 (dated by TCRdb to the early 2020s). Library prep was done by the immunoSEQ multiplex PCR assay. The clones in this table, taken by TCRdb from immuneACCESS, are in-frame only. Not every clone is retained; where verified, under half of the shortfall comes from an unresolved V gene, and the cause of the rest is unknown. The sample data list fewer than 250,000 clones, and about 83% of these were observed just once. The ten largest make up roughly 2% of the sample. The sample taken for sequencing was PBMCs or T cells enriched from blood (not recorded which). The receptor source for this set is a woman aged 45-60 years who had recovered from COVID-19.

This chain connects TRBV6-1 to TRBJ2-2; D is unresolved. CDR1 MNHNS and CDR2 SASEGT come from the germline V gene. There are 15 residues in the CDR3. V lost 3 bases, J lost 0 bases, and 8 bases lay in between. The DNA of the CDR3 is TGTGCCAGCAGTGACGCGTTCGCGAACACCGGGGAGCTGTTTTTT. Translated, it gives CASSDAFANTGELFF.

This chain links TRBV7-9 with TRBJ1-1; D unresolved. Trimming stripped 7 bases from V and 1 base from J, with 13 bases between. Germline lookup yields CDR1 SEHNR and CDR2 FQNEAQ (reference sequence). The CDR3 has 14 amino acids. Written as DNA, the CDR3 is TGTGCCAGCATCCTATCCCGGGAGAACACTGAAGCTTTCTTT. Protein product: CASILSRENTEAFF.

The CDR3 bases are TGTGCCAGCAGTGTAAACAGGGGGGCCGAAAAACTGTTTTTT. Its protein product is CASSVNRGAEKLFF. The rearrangement links TRBV2 to TRBJ1-4; 8 nucleotides align to TRBD1. Germline V lookup: CDR1 SNHLY, CDR2 FYNNEI. Germline trimming cut 4 bases from V and 8 bases from J; bases unmatched to any gene: 6. The CDR3 covers 14 residues.

This clone was seen a single time. The V gene is TRBV7-2, the J gene TRBJ1-4, with 10 bases aligning to TRBD1. Germline lookup yields CDR1 SGHTA and CDR2 FQGNSA. The CDR3 length is 14 residues. V gave up 3 bases and J gave up 8 bases; unmatched junction bases: 3. This CDR3 is CASSLTGGLEKLFF. CDR3 DNA: TGTGCCAGCAGCTTGACAGGGGGCCTGGAAAAACTGTTTTTT.

V usage is TRBV28 and J usage is TRBJ2-1; TRBD2 matches 11 bases. Germline CDR1 and CDR2: MDHEN and SYDVKM. Trimming took 4 bases from V and 6 from J; bases not matched to a gene: 5. This CDR3 comprises 15 residues. The DNA of the CDR3 is TGTGCCAGCAGTTACCAACTAGCGGGAGTCAATGAGCAGTTCTTC. Translated, it gives CASSYQLAGVNEQFF.

This chain uses TRBV7-8 with TRBJ2-5; a weak D match, TRBD1 (5 bases). Germline loops: CDR1 SGHVS, CDR2 FQNEAQ. CDR3 length: 15 amino acids. The V gene lost 3 bases and the J gene lost 6 bases, with 17 bases spanning the gap. The CDR3 coding sequence is TGTGCCAGCAGCTTGGATAGGGGCTTAGTAAAGACCCAGTACTTC. Translation: CASSLDRGLVKTQYF.

This chain connects TRBV23-1 to TRBJ2-7; TRBD1 agrees at 11 bases. TRBV23-1 is annotated as an ORF whose role is uncertain. The CDR3 has 16 amino acids. The trim removed 8 bases at V and 4 bases at J, leaving 13 bases unmatched. Here the CDR3 reads CASPGTGGFTGYEQYF. CDR3 nucleotides: TGCGCCAGCCCCGGGACAGGGGGGTTTACGGGATACGAGCAGTACTTC.

This chain connects TRBV12-5 to TRBJ2-1; 14 nucleotides agree with TRBD2. The CDR3 length is 15 residues. The V gene end was trimmed by 6 bases and the J gene end by 6 bases; junction bases not matched to a gene: 4. The germline CDR1 and CDR2 sequences are LGHNT and FRNRAP. The DNA for the CDR3 is TGTGCTAGTGGCCGGGGACTAGCGGGGGTCAATGAGCAGTTCTTC. The encoded protein is CASGRGLAGVNEQFF.

CDR3 sequence (DNA): TGTGCCAGCAGCAATATGGGTACAGGGGGAAGCGGGGACCTCTCCTACAATGAGCAGTTCTTC. This translates into CASSNMGTGGSGDLSYNEQFF. V usage is TRBV7-9 and J usage is TRBJ2-1; weak D call: TRBD1 (8 bases). V was pared by 5 bases and J by 0 bases, with 29 bases between. Germline CDR1 reads SEHNR; CDR2 reads FQNEAQ (reference sequence). The CDR3 consists of 21 residues.

This chain connects TRBV7-3 to TRBJ1-2; TRBD1 is a possible D gene (5 bases). Germline-derived CDR1 and CDR2 are SGHTA and FQGTGA. The V gene lost 0 bases and the J gene lost 6 bases, with 11 bases spanning the gap. The CDR3 sequence is 14 residues long. This chain's CDR3 is CASSLTGQGNGYTF. CDR3 bases: TGTGCCAGCAGCTTAACAGGGCAGGGAAATGGCTACACCTTC.

The V gene is TRBV4-1, the J gene TRBJ1-2; weak D call: TRBD1 (6 bases). This CDR3 region has 16 residues. The V end lost 3 bases, the J end lost 7 bases, and 21 bases lay between the germline ends. Germline CDR1 is MGHRA and CDR2 is YSYEKL. The CDR3 here is CASSHPLQGSKSGYTF. Written as DNA, the CDR3 is TGCGCCAGCAGCCATCCCCTACAGGGATCGAAAAGTGGCTACACCTTC.

This sequence joins TRBV5-8 and TRBJ1-5; the match to TRBD1 covers 10 bases. Germline CDR1 SGHTS, CDR2 YDEGEE. The CDR3 sequence is 19 residues long. The V segment lost 1 base and the J segment 4 bases; nucleotides outside the gene matches: 14. The CDR3 coding sequence is TGTGCCAGCAGCTTGTTCAAGGGGGACGGGACAGGGGCAAATCAGCCCCAGCATTTT. Protein sequence: CASSLFKGDGTGANQPQHF.

The sample holds one count of this clone. CDR3 in DNA: TGTGCCAGCAGCTTAGCAGTTAGCGGCCACAATGAGCAGTTCTTC. It translates to CASSLAVSGHNEQFF. V gene TRBV11-3 combines with J gene TRBJ2-1, with D possibly TRBD2 on 6 matching bases. There are 15 residues in the CDR3. Trimming pared 1 base from V and 5 bases from J, leaving 12 bases between. Per the germline V gene, CDR1 is SGHNT and CDR2 is YENEEA.

The rearrangement uses TRBV5-6 and TRBJ2-1, with D possibly matching TRBD2 (5 bases). CDR3 length: 17 residues. Germline CDR1 is SGHDT and CDR2 is YYEEEE. V gave up 1 base and J gave up 6 bases, with 20 bases separating them. The DNA for the CDR3 is TGTGCCAGCAGCTTGAGGGTGACCGGGGATCGCAGCAATGAGCAGTTCTTC. It codes for CASSLRVTGDRSNEQFF.